This entry describes one TCR beta chain. Its antigen is not known. The junction shows a germline mismatch at one end, possibly a read error. The CDR3 length is 12 residues. Germline V CDR1 and CDR2: MDHEN, SYDVKM. These patients, aged 18 to 65, had recently diagnosed hyperthyroidism lasting under 2 months. Orbital computed tomography and thyroid ultrasound, together with serum TRAb and thyroxine and clinical symptoms, were used for diagnoses. PBMCs came from more than 9 ml fresh peripheral blood. The record originates from a study of T cells in Graves' hyperthyroidism and ophthalmopathy. Regarding the study as a whole: Blood samples included most of the expanded thyroid clonotypes exceeding 0.001.

The source material, RNA transcripts, was used to amplify TCR beta CDR3 regions. The study used the HTBI primer set for a first-round RT-PCR of the TCR CDR3. TCRdb re-analysed the multiplex PCR reads in MiXCR, keeping a single row per CDR3 protein. This table has approximately 600,000 distinct CDR3 sequences, approximately 15% appearing once. This TCR was recovered from a woman aged 25 to 39 with Graves' hyperthyroidism that later progressed to Graves' ophthalmopathy. The sequencing input was blood. This rearrangement joins TRBV28 to TRBJ1-1; unclear D gene. Here the CDR3 DNA reads TGTGCCAGCGGTTTCCGTGGGCCTGAAGCTTTCTTT. This gives the protein CASGFRGPEAFF.